This TCR beta chain was recovered during a study of blood T cell repertoires in COVID-19. Study in general: Sites across the United States, Italy and Spain contributed samples from acute and convalescent COVID-19. Sample material is recorded as cDNA or gDNA derived from T cells, B-cell-depleted T cells, or PBMCs.

The study drew participants aged about 18 to 89 years from about two dozen US areas. Per the germline V gene, CDR1 is GTSNPN and CDR2 is SVGIG (reference sequence). The CDR3 totals 11 residues. The V and J ends lost 3 bases and 5 bases respectively, with 7 bases between them. In the source study's methods: Counts of nucleated cells, estimated from reference gene primer amplification, were obtained. Assay used: immunoSEQ multiplex PCR; TCRdb lists only in-frame clones, some missing. For V, J and clone size, that table is used; D and trimming come from the DNA. This table holds fewer than 250,000 clones, 70% to 90% found once.

J is TRBJ1-1 and V is TRBV30; D is uncertain. Sequenced sample: PBMCs or T cells enriched from blood (not recorded which). The sequence was collected from a man under 40 who had recovered from COVID-19. The CDR3 DNA follows: TGTGCCTGGAGAAGACAAACTGAAGCTTTCTTT. This encodes CAWRRQTEAFF.